Given below is one T cell receptor (beta chain) in context. This entry is derived from a study of blood T cell repertoires in COVID-19. Here immunoSEQ multiplex PCR was the method, and the copy in TCRdb shows in-frame clones only, minus some. The data show 150,000 to 180,000 clones, around 90% seen once. V lost 5 bases and J lost 0; bases outside the gene matches: 11. Germline CDR1 and CDR2: SGHVS and FNYEAQ. This CDR3 comprises 18 residues. The sequence was collected from a man in his fifties or sixties with acute or convalescent COVID-19. The sample was peripheral blood. This chain connects TRBV7-6 to TRBJ1-4; 8 bases map to TRBD1. CDR3 loop: CASSPGTGADATNEKLFF. In DNA, the CDR3 is TGTGCCAGCAGCCCCGGGACAGGAGCGGATGCAACTAATGAAAAACTGTTTTTT. The whole variable domain, filled in from reference TRBV7-6 and TRBJ1-4, reads GAGVSQSPRYKVTKRGQDVALRCDPISGHVSLYWYRQALGQGPEFLTYFNYEAQQDKSGLPNDRFSAERPEGSISTLTIQRTEQRDSAMYRCASSPGTGADATNEKLFFGSGTQLSVL.